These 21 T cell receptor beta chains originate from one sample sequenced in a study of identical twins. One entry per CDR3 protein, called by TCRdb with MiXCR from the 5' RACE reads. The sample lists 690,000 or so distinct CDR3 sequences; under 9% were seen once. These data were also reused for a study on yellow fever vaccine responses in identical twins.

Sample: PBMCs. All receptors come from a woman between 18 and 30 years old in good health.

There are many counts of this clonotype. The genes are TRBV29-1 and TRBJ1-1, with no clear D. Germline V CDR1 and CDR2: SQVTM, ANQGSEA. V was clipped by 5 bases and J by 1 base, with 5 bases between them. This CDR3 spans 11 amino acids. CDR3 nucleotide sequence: TGCAGCGTTTTCCAGAACACTGAAGCTTTCTTT. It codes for CSVFQNTEAFF.

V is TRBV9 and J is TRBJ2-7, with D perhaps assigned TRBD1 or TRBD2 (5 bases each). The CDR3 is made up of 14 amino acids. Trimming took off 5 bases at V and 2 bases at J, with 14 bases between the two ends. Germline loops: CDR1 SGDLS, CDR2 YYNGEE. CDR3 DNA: TGTGCCAGCAGGCGGGCAGAGGGGCCCTACGAGCAGTACTTC. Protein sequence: CASRRAEGPYEQYF. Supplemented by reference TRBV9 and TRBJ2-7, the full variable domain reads DSGVTQTPKHLITATGQRVTLRCSPRSGDLSVYWYQQSLDQGLQFLIQYYNGEERAKGNILERFSAQQFPDLHSELNLSSLELGDSALYFCASRRAEGPYEQYFGPGTRLTVT.

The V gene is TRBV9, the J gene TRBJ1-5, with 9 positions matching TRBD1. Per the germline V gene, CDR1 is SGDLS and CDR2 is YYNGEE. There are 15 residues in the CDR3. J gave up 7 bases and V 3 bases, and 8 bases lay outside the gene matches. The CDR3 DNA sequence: TGTGCCAGCAGCGCCGGGACAGGGTATAGGCAGCCCCAGCATTTT. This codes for CASSAGTGYRQPQHF.

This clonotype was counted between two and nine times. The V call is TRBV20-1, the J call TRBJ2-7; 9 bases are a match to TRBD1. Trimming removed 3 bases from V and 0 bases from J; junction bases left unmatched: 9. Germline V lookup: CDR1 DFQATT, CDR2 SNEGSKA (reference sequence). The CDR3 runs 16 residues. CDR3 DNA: TGCAGTGCTAGTAAGGGACAGGGATTTTACTCCTACGAGCAGTACTTC. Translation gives CSASKGQGFYSYEQYF.

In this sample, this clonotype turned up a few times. Written as DNA, the CDR3 is TGTGCCAGCTCACTTGGGACCCAGGGAGAGACCCAGTACTTC. This encodes CASSLGTQGETQYF. The chain carries TRBV18 and TRBJ2-5; D is possibly TRBD1 or TRBD2 (5 bases each). V was shortened by 4 bases and J by 4 bases, with 13 bases between the two germline ends. Germline CDR1 is KGHSH and CDR2 is LQKENI. This CDR3 has 14 residues.

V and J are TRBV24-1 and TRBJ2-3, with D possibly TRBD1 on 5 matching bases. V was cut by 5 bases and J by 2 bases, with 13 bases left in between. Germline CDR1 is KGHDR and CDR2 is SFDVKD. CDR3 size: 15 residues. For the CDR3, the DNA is TGTGCCACCAGTGTTAAGGGGTCCTCCACAGATACGCAGTATTTT. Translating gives CATSVKGSSTDTQYF.

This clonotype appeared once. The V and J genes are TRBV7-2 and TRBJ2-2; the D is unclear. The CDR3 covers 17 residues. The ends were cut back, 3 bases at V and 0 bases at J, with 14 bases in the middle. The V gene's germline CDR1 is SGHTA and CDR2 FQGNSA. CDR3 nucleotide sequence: TGTGCCAGCAGCTTTTATCGTGTCGTTCCGAACACCGGGGAGCTGTTTTTT. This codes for CASSFYRVVPNTGELFF.

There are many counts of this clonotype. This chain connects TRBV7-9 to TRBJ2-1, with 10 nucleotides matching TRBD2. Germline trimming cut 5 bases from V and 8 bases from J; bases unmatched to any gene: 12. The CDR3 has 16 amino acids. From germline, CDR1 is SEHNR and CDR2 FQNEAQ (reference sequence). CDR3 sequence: CASSPILAGVYHEQFF. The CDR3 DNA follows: TGTGCCAGCAGCCCAATCCTAGCGGGAGTTTACCATGAGCAGTTCTTC.

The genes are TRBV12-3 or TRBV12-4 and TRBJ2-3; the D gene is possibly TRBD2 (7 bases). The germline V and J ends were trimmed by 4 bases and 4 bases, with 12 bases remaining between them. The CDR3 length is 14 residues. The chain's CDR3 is CASSWGGASDTQYF. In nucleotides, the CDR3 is TGTGCCAGCAGTTGGGGGGGGGCCTCAGATACGCAGTATTTT.

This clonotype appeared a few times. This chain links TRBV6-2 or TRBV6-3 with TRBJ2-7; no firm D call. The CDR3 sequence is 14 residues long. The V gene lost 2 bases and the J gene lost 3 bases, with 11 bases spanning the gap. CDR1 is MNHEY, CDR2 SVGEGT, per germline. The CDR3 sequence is CASSYRTSGYEQYF. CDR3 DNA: TGTGCCAGCAGTTACAGGACCTCGGGCTACGAGCAGTACTTC.

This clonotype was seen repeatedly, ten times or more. CDR3 protein: CASSTGGTGELFF. In nucleotides, the CDR3 is TGTGCCAGCTCCACAGGGGGCACCGGGGAGCTGTTTTTT. The V and J genes are TRBV7-3 and TRBJ2-2; 8 bases match TRBD1. Germline trimming cut 8 bases from V and 4 bases from J; bases unmatched to any gene: 3. Germline CDR1 SGHTA, CDR2 FQGTGA. The CDR3 contains 13 residues.

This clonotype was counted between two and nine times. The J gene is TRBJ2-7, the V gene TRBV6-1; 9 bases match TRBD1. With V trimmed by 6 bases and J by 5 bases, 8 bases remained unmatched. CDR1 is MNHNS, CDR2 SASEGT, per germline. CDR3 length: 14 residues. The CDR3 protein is CASSTGQGLHEQYF. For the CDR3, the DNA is TGTGCCAGCAGCACCGGACAGGGGCTCCACGAGCAGTACTTC.

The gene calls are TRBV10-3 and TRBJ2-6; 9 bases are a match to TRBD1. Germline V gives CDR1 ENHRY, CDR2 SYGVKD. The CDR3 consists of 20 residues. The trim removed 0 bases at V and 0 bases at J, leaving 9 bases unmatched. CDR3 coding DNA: TGTGCCATCAGTGAGTCGAGGAGGACAGGGGAAATCTCTGGGGCCAACGTCCTGACTTTC. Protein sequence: CAISESRRTGEISGANVLTF.

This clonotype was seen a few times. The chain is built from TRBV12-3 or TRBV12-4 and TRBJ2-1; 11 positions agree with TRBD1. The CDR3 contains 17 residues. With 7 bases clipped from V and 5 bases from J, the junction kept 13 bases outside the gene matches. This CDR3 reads CASTPRDLGQGDNEQFF. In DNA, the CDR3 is TGTGCCAGCACTCCTCGGGACCTGGGACAGGGGGACAATGAGCAGTTCTTC.

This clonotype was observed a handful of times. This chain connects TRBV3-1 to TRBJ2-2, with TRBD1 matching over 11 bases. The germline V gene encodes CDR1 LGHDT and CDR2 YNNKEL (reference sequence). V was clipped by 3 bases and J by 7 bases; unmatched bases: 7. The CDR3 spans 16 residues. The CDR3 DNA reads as TGTGCCAGCAGCCAGATGGACAGGGGGCTTGGCGGGGAGCTGTTTTTT. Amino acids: CASSQMDRGLGGELFF.

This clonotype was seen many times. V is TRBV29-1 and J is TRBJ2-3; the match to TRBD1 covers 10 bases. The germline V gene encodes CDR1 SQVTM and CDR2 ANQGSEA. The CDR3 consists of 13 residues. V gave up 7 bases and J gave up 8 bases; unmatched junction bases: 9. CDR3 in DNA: TGCAGCGGAGTGACAGGGGGCAGTGGTACGCAGTATTTT. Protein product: CSGVTGGSGTQYF.

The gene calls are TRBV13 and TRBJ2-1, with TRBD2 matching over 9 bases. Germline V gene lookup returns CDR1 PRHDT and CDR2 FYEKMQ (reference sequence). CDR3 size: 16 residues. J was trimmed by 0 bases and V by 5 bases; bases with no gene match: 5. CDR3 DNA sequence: TGTGCCAGCAGCACCCGCGGGGGGGCCTCCTACAATGAGCAGTTCTTC. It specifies CASSTRGGASYNEQFF.

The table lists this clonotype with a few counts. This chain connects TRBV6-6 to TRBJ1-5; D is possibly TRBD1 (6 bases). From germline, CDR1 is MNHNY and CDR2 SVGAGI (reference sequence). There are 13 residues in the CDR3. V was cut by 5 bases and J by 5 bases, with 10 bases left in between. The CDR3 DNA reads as TGTGCCAGCAGTGCGCACAGGGATCAGCCCCAGCATTTT. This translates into CASSAHRDQPQHF.

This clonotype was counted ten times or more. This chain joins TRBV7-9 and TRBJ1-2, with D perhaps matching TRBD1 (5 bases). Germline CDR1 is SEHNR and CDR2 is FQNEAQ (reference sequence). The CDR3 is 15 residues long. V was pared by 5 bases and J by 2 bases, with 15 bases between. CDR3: CASSPRGEGNYGYTF. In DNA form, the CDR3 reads TGTGCCAGCAGCCCCCGTGGCGAGGGGAACTATGGCTACACCTTC.

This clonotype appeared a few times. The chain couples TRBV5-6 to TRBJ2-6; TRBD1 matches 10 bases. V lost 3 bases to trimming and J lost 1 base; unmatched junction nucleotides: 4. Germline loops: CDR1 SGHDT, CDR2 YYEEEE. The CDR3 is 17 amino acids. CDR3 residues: CASSSGTGVSGANVLTF. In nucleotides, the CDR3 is TGTGCCAGCAGCTCCGGGACAGGGGTGTCTGGGGCCAACGTCCTGACTTTC.

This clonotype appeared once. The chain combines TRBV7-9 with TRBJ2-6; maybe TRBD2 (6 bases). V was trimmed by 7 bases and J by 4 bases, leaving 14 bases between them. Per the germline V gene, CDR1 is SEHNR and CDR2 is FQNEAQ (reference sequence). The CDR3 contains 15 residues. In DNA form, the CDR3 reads TGTGCCAGCACGACGGGGGATTCCGGGGCCAACGTCCTGACTTTC. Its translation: CASTTGDSGANVLTF.